This T cell receptor beta chain is drawn from a study of OX40 agonist ivuxolimab in advanced cancers. Notes on the research overall: Ivuxolimab, which targeted the costimulatory receptor OX40 (CD134), was an agonistic, fully human IgG2 monoclonal antibody. Peripheral TCRbeta sequencing was intended to test whether TCR sequence diversity was altered and clonal T-cell expansion was caused by ivuxolimab. Intravenous ivuxolimab was administered to patients every 2 weeks at six dose levels: 0.01, 0.1, 0.3, 1.5, 3 and 10 mg/kg. Partial responses occurred in three dose-escalation patients: two with cutaneous melanoma and one with hepatocellular carcinoma. The paper describes the monotherapy dose-escalation part (N ≈ 51 patients) of the phase I trial of ivuxolimab. Prior anti-PD-1, anti-PD-L1 or anti-CTLA-4 therapy was permitted, and checkpoint inhibitors had been received by under 50% of dose-escalation patients. Of the 52 patients in dose escalation, 19 had hepatocellular carcinoma, about 15 had melanoma, 9 had renal cell carcinoma and 9 had head and neck cancer. In the dose-escalation cohort, roughly 80% of patients were male, and the mean age was approximately 64 years, with a range of about 20 to 90.

From the cysteine through the phenylalanine, the CDR3 covers 16 amino acids. Only the CDR3 region is kept as DNA, spanning 48 bases read in frame from base 1. V is reduced by 0 bases and J by 1 base, leaving a spacing of 12 bases between them. From a lookup of the germline V gene, CDR1 and CDR2 are MNHEY and SVGAGI. A remark on this clone: The antigen this receptor binds is unknown. No much larger clone exists at a distance of one base, and base qualities are not known.

Genomic DNA was isolated from the sorted cells so that the TCRbeta CDR3 region could be sequenced. The immunoSEQ Assay was used to sequence the TCRbeta CDR3 regions. TCRdb limited this immuneACCESS table to in-frame rearrangements with V and J called. A share of clones is missing; checked studies link under half to unresolved V genes, and the rest is unexplained. The sample has 60,000 to 75,000 clones on record, more than 80% of them singletons. The ten most abundant clones make up more than 13% of the sample. Results the study describes overall, beyond this receptor: At doses of 0.1 to 3.0 mg/kg, clonal expansion of both CD4+ and CD8+ blood T cells was observed from baseline to week 6. In partial responders in the 0.1-3.0 mg/kg groups, normalized peripheral clonal expansion was found to be among the lowest, especially among CD8+ T cells. The antigen specificity of the peripheral T cells that underwent clonal expansion was not determined. Low levels of normalized T-cell clonal expansion were also shown by some nonresponding patients. After ivuxolimab, expanded clones were on average more numerous among CD8+ T cells than among CD4+ T cells.

The trial excluded patients who had a history of autoimmune disease or were on systemic immunosuppression. Peripheral blood for TCR sequencing was drawn from every dose cohort at baseline, at cycle 4 day 1 and at cycle 7 day 1. Samples were obtained from an open-label, multicenter, first-in-human phase I dose-escalation trial of ivuxolimab. Adults with locally advanced or metastatic melanoma, renal cell carcinoma, hepatocellular carcinoma or head and neck squamous cell carcinoma were enrolled in the trial. Before TCR sequencing, CD4+ T cells and CD8+ T cells were sorted from peripheral blood as separate populations.

The sequence was obtained from an adult with an advanced solid tumor such as melanoma, head and neck, liver or kidney cancer. The chain uses TRBV6-5 and TRBJ2-5; no D gene can be assigned with confidence. The input for sequencing was CD4+ or CD8+ T cells sorted from blood, taken in a trial of the OX40 agonist ivuxolimab. The DNA sequence follows: TGTGCCAGCAGTTACTCGATGTGGCCAGTCCAAGAGACCCAGTACTTC. This yields the protein CASSYSMWPVQETQYF.